This TCR beta chain was obtained from a study of vaccination effects on CD4 cells after COVID-19. Trimming took 0 bases from V and 5 from J, leaving 7 bases between them. This CDR3 comprises 14 residues. Germline V gene lookup returns CDR1 SGHTA and CDR2 FQGTGA. A note on this clone: The antigen is undetermined.

The protocol was immunoSEQ multiplex PCR, while the TCRdb copy is restricted to in-frame clones and leaves out a portion. Of 45,000 to 55,000 clones in the sample, around 70% were seen once. Subsequent to 10 days of culture, CD4+ T cells were isolated. According to PCR results, the person was infected with SARS-CoV-2 between March and December 2020. Two doses of BNT162b2 or mRNA-1273 vaccine were administered to participants. Specimen: CD4+ T cells from PBMCs cultured without peptide, collected after COVID-19 vaccination. This chain connects TRBV7-3 to TRBJ2-2; D is unclear. This TCR was sampled from a human donor who had a prior SARS-CoV-2 infection. CDR3 in DNA: TGTGCCAGCAGCTTAACCCCTCAGACCGGGGAGCTGTTTTTT. As protein: CASSLTPQTGELFF.